This T cell receptor (beta chain) was recorded in a study of blood T cells in healthy people across ages. General study findings and limits: There were more naive CD4+ cells and higher diversity in long-lived donors than in aged donors.

Remarks on this clonotype: Antigen specificity is unknown.

The authors ran a second PCR of 7 to 11 cycles using a sample-barcoded 5' primer and a J-beta primer mix. TCRdb re-called the 5' RACE reads through MiXCR, storing one row per CDR3 protein. In the table there are 700,000 or so distinct CDR3 sequences, around 38% of which are singletons. Germline loops: CDR1 MNHNS, CDR2 SASEGT. This CDR3 is built from 16 residues. Trimming took off 6 bases at V and 0 bases at J, with 16 bases between the two ends. The chain couples TRBV6-1 to TRBJ2-3; D not certain. The sample comprised blood. This TCR was sampled from an elderly man in good health. The DNA for the CDR3 is TGTGCCAGCAGCCTGTCTAATGGCGCGAGCACAGATACGCAGTATTTT. Translation gives CASSLSNGASTDTQYF.